This T cell receptor (beta chain) was sequenced during a study of T-cell reconstitution after alpha-beta-depleted transplantation in children. The CDR3 length is 15 residues. Germline lookup yields CDR1 SGHTA and CDR2 FQGNSA. V lost 1 base, J lost 0 bases, and 9 bases lay in between. Using unique molecular identifiers, the investigators prepared the TCRbeta library. From the PCR reads, TCRdb called clonotypes with MiXCR, one entry per CDR3 protein. The data contain around 340,000 distinct CDR3 sequences, about an eighth of them singletons. This clonotype was picked up a small number of times. This TCR was sampled from a human donor who donated a stem cell graft to a child with Fanconi anemia. The material was PBMCs, obtained from the stem cell graft. This chain links TRBV7-2 with TRBJ1-2, with D perhaps matching TRBD1 (5 bases). The CDR3 DNA reads TGTGCCAGCAGCTTAGTGGGGGTCTCTAACTATGGCTACACCTTC. Its protein product is CASSLVGVSNYGYTF.